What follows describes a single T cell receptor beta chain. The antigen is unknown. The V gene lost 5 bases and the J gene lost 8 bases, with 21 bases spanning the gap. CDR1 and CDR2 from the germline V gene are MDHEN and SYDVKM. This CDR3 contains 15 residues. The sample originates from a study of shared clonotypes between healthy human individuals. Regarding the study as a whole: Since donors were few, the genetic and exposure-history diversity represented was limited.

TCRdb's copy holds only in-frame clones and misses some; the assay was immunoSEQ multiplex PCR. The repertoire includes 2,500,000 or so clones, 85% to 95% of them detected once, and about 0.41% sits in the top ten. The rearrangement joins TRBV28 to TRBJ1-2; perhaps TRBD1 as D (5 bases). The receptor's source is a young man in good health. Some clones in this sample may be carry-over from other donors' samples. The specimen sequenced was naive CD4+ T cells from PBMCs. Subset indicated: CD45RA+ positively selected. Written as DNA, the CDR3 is TGTGCCAGCAGTATGTCCGGGACTACCATCGGCGGCTACACCTTC. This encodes CASSMSGTTIGGYTF.